This T cell receptor (beta chain) was profiled in a study of blood T cell repertoires in COVID-19. The table came from immunoSEQ multiplex PCR; TCRdb's copy has only in-frame clones and leaves some out. The sample contains around 42,000 clones, 70% to 85% of which appear only once. V dropped 6 bases and J dropped 8; count of bases not matched to a gene: 9. The CDR3 has 15 residues. Germline loops: CDR1 MRHNA, CDR2 SNTAGT. The chain employs TRBV6-4 and TRBJ2-1; 11 nucleotides agree with TRBD2. The specimen sequenced was peripheral blood. The sequence was obtained from a woman in her sixties with acute or convalescent COVID-19. The DNA for the CDR3 is TGTGCCAGCAGAACAACCGGGACTAGCGGACATGAGCAGTTCTTC. Amino acids: CASRTTGTSGHEQFF.